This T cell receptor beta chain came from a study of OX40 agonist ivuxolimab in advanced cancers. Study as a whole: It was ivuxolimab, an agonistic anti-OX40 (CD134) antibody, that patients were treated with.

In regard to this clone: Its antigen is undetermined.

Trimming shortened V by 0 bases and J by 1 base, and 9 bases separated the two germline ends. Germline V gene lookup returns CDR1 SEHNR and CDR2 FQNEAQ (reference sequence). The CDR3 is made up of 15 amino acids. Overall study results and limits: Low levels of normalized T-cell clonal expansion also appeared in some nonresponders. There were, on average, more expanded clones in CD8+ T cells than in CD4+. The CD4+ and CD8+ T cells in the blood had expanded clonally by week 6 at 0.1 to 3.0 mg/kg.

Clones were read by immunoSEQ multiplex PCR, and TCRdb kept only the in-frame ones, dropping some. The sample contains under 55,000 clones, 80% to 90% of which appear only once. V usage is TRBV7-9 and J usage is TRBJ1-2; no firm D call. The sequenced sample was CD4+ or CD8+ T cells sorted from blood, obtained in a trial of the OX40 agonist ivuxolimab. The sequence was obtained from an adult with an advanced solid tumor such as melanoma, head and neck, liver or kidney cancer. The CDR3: CASSLARWGNYGYTF. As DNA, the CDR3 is TGTGCCAGCAGCTTAGCGAGGTGGGGTAACTATGGCTACACCTTC.